This T cell receptor beta chain was found in a study of control samples from healthy donors and cancer patients. This clone was seen once. At the DNA level, this CDR3 is encoded by other sequences in the same sample as well. The CDR3 covers 13 residues. The germline gives CDR1 KGHSH, CDR2 LQKENI. V gave up 3 bases and J gave up 0 bases, with 5 bases separating them. Some clones are missing from TCRdb's copy, which holds only in-frame ones; the method was immunoSEQ multiplex PCR. The repertoire includes 100,000 or so clones, approximately 78% of them detected once, and about 9.8% sits in the top ten. The source material was blood. The V call is TRBV18, the J call TRBJ1-1, with D unresolved. The clonotype comes from a woman in her fifties or sixties in good health. CDR3 nucleotide sequence: TGTGCCAGCTCACCCAGCCTGAACACTGAAGCTTTCTTT. Translation: CASSPSLNTEAFF.